This entry lists 14 T cell receptor beta chains sequenced from one sample in a study of spatial heterogeneity in lung cancer. One entry per CDR3 protein, called by TCRdb with MiXCR from the 5' RACE reads. The table includes about 82,000 distinct CDR3 sequences, 10% to 15% detected once. As for time point: sample taken at primary tumor resection. Unsorted samples of tumor, nontumor lung or frozen PBMC had their whole RNA sequenced. This sample comprised PBMCs, obtained at surgery. These receptors all come from a male donor with early-stage non-small cell lung cancer.

The chain joins TRBV11-2 to TRBJ2-5; tentatively, D is TRBD1 or TRBD2 (5 bases each). The CDR3 loop spans 13 amino acids. Germline V lookup: CDR1 SGHAT, CDR2 FQNNGV. V was shortened by 1 base and J by 5 bases, with 8 bases between the two germline ends. The CDR3 nucleotides are TGTGCCAGCAGCTTAGGACGGGGCGAGACCCAGTACTTC. This codes for CASSLGRGETQYF.

This clonotype was found a few times. The rearrangement links TRBV3-1 to TRBJ1-4; D call uncertain. Trimming removed 3 bases at V and 5 bases at J, with 7 bases between. CDR3 length equals 13 residues. The germline V gene has CDR1 LGHDT and CDR2 YNNKEL (reference sequence). The CDR3 sequence is CASSQYRNEKLFF. DNA of the CDR3: TGTGCCAGCAGCCAGTACAGAAATGAAAAACTGTTTTTT.

This clonotype has just a few counts. This chain connects TRBV20-1 to TRBJ2-5; 7 bases map to TRBD1. This CDR3 region has 17 residues. V trimming: 0 bases; J trimming: 3 bases; junction bases outside the gene matches: 13. Germline V gives CDR1 DFQATT, CDR2 SNEGSKA (reference sequence). The CDR3 here is CSARDSGRGYGEETQYF. The CDR3 DNA sequence: TGCAGTGCTAGAGATTCCGGCAGGGGGTACGGGGAAGAGACCCAGTACTTC.

This clonotype was detected many times. CDR3 sequence: CASSLRDRGPEAFF. The DNA for the CDR3 is TGTGCCAGCAGTTTAAGGGACAGGGGACCTGAAGCTTTCTTT. The gene calls are TRBV12-3 or TRBV12-4 and TRBJ1-1; 10 nucleotides line up with TRBD1. This CDR3 contains 14 residues. Trimming at V came to 2 bases and at J to 6 bases, leaving 3 bases not matched to a gene.

In this sample, this clonotype turned up many times. The rearrangement links TRBV15 to TRBJ2-3, with TRBD2 matching 8 bases. CDR3 length: 16 residues. V shed 1 base, J shed 3 bases, and the junction held 6 bases outside the gene matches. Looked up from germline, CDR1 is LNHNV and CDR2 is YYDKDF (reference sequence). The CDR3 sequence is CATSRGAGAGTDTQYF. DNA for the CDR3: TGTGCCACCAGCAGAGGAGCGGGAGCAGGTACAGATACGCAGTATTTT.

This clonotype was seen at least ten times. As DNA, the CDR3 is TGTGCCAGCAGCCAAGCCCCGGGACAGGGGTTGCGAATCGGTGAAGCTTTCTTT. Translating gives CASSQAPGQGLRIGEAFF. The chain joins TRBV14 to TRBJ1-1; 10 positions match TRBD1. CDR1 is SGHDN, CDR2 FVKESK, per germline. This CDR3 contains 18 residues. V was clipped by 1 base and J by 7 bases; unmatched bases: 15.

This clonotype was picked up many times. V and J are TRBV18 and TRBJ1-2, with a possible D match to TRBD1 (5 bases). The CDR3 spans 14 residues. Germline CDR1 is KGHSH and CDR2 is LQKENI. Trimming removed 3 bases at V and 0 bases at J, with 8 bases between. DNA of the CDR3: TGTGCCAGCTCACCGGAACAGGCTAACTATGGCTACACCTTC. This encodes CASSPEQANYGYTF.

This clonotype was seen more than once but under ten times. The CDR3: CSVGERDQPQHF. The CDR3 nucleotides read TGCAGCGTTGGAGAGAGAGATCAGCCCCAGCATTTT. The chain links TRBV29-1 to TRBJ1-5; D unclear. The germline CDR1 and CDR2 sequences are SQVTM and ANQGSEA. The CDR3 runs to 12 residues. Trimming took off 4 bases at V and 5 bases at J, with 9 bases between the two ends.

This chain connects TRBV29-1 to TRBJ2-3, with 9 bases aligning to TRBD2. Per the germline V gene, CDR1 is SQVTM and CDR2 is ANQGSEA. V trimming: 3 bases; J trimming: 4 bases; junction bases outside the gene matches: 8. The CDR3 totals 15 residues. The CDR3, as DNA: TGCAGCGTTGACCGGATTAGCGGGAGTTCAGATACGCAGTATTTT. Translation: CSVDRISGSSDTQYF.

This clonotype occurred a few times. The gene calls are TRBV24-1 and TRBJ2-7; 7 bases map to TRBD1. The CDR3 totals 15 residues. CDR1 KGHDR and CDR2 SFDVKD come from the germline V gene. With V trimmed by 3 bases and J by 2 bases, 6 bases remained unmatched. Here the CDR3 reads CATSDPRDSPYEQYF. The CDR3 DNA follows: TGTGCCACCAGTGATCCCCGGGACAGCCCCTACGAGCAGTACTTC.

This chain links TRBV20-1 with TRBJ1-3; no clear D. Germline V CDR1 and CDR2: DFQATT, SNEGSKA (reference sequence). The V end lost 0 bases, the J end lost 0 bases, and 6 bases lay between the germline ends. This CDR3 is built from 14 residues. Here the CDR3 reads CSAREGASGNTIYF. The CDR3 DNA follows: TGCAGTGCTAGAGAAGGAGCCTCTGGAAACACCATATATTTT.

The rearrangement uses TRBV5-5 and TRBJ2-3; 8 bases line up with TRBD1. The V segment lost 1 base and the J segment 0 bases; nucleotides outside the gene matches: 4. Germline loops: CDR1 SGHKS, CDR2 YYEKEE (reference sequence). This CDR3 has 16 residues. This CDR3 is CASSLLDRASTDTQYF. The CDR3 DNA reads TGTGCCAGCAGCTTGCTGGACAGGGCAAGCACAGATACGCAGTATTTT.

In this sample, this clonotype turned up a few times. This chain joins TRBV6-1 and TRBJ2-7; no clear D. The CDR3 has 13 residues. Germline V gives CDR1 MNHNS, CDR2 SASEGT. V dropped 10 bases and J dropped 4 bases, with 17 bases sitting between them. The CDR3 region is CATSPSLTYEQYF. The CDR3 DNA follows: TGTGCCACCTCCCCTTCCCTGACGTACGAGCAGTACTTC.

The chain employs TRBV29-1 and TRBJ2-7, with 8 bases lining up with TRBD2. The CDR3 extends over 14 amino acids. Germline V gene lookup returns CDR1 SQVTM and CDR2 ANQGSEA. With 1 base clipped from V and 2 bases from J, the junction kept 4 bases outside the gene matches. The CDR3 sequence: CSVEASGSAYEQYF. The CDR3 bases are TGCAGCGTTGAAGCTAGCGGGTCAGCCTACGAGCAGTACTTC.